This TCR beta chain derives from a study of blood T cell repertoires in COVID-19. Whole-study context: Both acute and convalescent COVID-19 samples were obtained from the United States, Italy and Spain. The cDNA or gDNA used as material had been derived from T cells, B-cell-depleted T cells, or PBMCs.

The CDR3 extends over 15 amino acids. Original data processing: The assay estimated nucleated cells by amplifying reference gene primers. TCRdb keeps only in-frame clones here, not all; method: immunoSEQ multiplex PCR. The V and J calls and the clone size are those of that table, but D and trimming were determined from the DNA. There are more than 85,000 clones in the sample; 81% occur only once, and approximately 9% lies in the top ten. Source material: peripheral blood. The sequence was collected from a woman aged 70-85 years with acute or convalescent COVID-19. V usage is TRBV21-1 and J usage is TRBJ1-2. TRBV21-1 is a known pseudogene. The CDR3 DNA reads TGTGCCAGCAGCAAAGAGGGGGGGGACTCAGATGGCTACACCTTC. This encodes CASSKEGGDSDGYTF.